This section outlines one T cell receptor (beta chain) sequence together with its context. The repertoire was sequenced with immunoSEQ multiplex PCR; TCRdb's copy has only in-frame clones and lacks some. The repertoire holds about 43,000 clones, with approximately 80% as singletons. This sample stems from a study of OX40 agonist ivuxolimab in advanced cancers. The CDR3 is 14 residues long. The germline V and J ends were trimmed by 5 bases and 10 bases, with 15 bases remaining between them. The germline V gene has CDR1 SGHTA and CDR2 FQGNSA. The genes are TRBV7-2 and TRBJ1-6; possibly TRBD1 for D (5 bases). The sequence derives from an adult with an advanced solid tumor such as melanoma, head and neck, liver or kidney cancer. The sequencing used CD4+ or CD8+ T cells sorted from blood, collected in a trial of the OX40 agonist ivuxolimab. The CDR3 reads CASSLDSSRSPLHF. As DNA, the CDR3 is TGTGCCAGCAGCCTAGACAGCTCTCGATCACCCCTCCACTTT.